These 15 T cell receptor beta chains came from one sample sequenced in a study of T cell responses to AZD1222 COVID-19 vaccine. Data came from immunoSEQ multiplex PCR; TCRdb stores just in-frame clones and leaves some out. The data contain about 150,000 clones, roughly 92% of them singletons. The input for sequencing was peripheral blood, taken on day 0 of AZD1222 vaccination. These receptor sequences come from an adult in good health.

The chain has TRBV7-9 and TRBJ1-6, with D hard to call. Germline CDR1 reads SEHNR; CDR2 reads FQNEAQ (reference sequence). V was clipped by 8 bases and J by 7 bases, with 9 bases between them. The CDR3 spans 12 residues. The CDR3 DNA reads TGTGCCAGCGGCAGAGAAAATTCACCCCTCCACTTT. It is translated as CASGRENSPLHF.

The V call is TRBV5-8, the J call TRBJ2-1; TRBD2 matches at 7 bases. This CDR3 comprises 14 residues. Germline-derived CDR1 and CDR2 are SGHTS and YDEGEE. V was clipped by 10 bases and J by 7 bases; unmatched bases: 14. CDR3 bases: TGTGCCGGAAAGCGGGGCGTAATAGGGAATGAGCAGTTCTTC. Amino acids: CAGKRGVIGNEQFF.

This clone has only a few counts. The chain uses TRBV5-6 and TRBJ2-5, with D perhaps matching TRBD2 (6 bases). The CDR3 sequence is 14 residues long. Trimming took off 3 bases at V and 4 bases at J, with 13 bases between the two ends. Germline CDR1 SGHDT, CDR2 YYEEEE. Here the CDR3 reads CASSYRTGVETQYF. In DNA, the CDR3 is TGTGCCAGCAGCTACCGGACGGGGGTAGAGACCCAGTACTTC. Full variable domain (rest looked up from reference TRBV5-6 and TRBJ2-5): DAGVTQSPTHLIKTRGQQVTLRCSPKSGHDTVSWYQQALGQGPQFIFQYYEEEERQRGNFPDRFSGHQFPNYSSELNVNALLLGDSALYLCASSYRTGVETQYFGPGTRLLVL.

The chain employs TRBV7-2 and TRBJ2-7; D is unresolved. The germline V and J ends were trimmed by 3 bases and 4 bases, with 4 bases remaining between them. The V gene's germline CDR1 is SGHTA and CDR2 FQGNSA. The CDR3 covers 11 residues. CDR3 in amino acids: CASSFQYEQYF. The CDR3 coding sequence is TGTGCCAGCAGCTTCCAATACGAGCAGTACTTC.

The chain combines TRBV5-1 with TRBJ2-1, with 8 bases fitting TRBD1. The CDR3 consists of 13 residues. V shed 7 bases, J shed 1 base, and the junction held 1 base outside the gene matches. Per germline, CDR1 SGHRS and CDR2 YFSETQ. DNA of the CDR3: TGCGCCAGCCGACAGGGGTCCTACAATGAGCAGTTCTTC. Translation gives CASRQGSYNEQFF.

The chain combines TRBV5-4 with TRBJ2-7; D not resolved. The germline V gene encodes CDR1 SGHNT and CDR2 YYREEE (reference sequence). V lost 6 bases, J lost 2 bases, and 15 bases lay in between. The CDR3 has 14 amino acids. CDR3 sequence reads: CASTSADYPYEQYF. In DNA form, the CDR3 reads TGTGCCAGCACCTCGGCAGATTACCCCTACGAGCAGTACTTC.

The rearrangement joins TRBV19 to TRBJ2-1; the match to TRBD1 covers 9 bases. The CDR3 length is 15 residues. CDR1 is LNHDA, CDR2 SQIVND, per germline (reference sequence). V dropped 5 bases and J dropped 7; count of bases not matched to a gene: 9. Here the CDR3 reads CASSFRQGGMNEQFF. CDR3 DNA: TGTGCCAGTAGTTTCCGACAGGGGGGTATGAATGAGCAGTTCTTC.

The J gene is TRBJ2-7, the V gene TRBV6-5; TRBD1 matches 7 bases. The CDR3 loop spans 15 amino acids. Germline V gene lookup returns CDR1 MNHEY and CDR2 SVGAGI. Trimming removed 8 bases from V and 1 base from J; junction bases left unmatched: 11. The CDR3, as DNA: TGTGCCAGCTCGGTCGGACAGGCCTTTTCCTACGAGCAGTACTTC. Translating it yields CASSVGQAFSYEQYF.

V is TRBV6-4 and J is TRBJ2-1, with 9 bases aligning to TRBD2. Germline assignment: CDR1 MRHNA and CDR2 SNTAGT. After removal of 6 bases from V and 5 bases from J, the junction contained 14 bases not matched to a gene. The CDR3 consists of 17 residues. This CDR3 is CASRPQSGGRFNNEQFF. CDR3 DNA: TGTGCCAGCAGGCCCCAAAGCGGGGGGCGTTTTAACAATGAGCAGTTCTTC.

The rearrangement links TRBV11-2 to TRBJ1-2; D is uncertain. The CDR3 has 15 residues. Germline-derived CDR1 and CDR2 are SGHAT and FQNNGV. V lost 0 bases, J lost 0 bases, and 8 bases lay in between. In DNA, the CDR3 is TGTGCCAGCAGCTTAGAGGCCAAGCCTAACTATGGCTACACCTTC. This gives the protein CASSLEAKPNYGYTF.

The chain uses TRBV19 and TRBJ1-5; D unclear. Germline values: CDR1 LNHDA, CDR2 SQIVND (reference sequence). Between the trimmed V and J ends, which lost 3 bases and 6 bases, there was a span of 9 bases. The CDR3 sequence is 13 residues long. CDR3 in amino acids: CASSIFWGQPQHF. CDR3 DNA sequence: TGTGCCAGTAGTATTTTCTGGGGTCAGCCCCAGCATTTT. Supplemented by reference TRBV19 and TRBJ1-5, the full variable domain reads DGGITQSPKYLFRKEGQNVTLSCEQNLNHDAMYWYRQDPGQGLRLIYYSQIVNDFQKGDIAEGYSVSREKKESFPLTVTSAQKNPTAFYLCASSIFWGQPQHFGDGTRLSIL.

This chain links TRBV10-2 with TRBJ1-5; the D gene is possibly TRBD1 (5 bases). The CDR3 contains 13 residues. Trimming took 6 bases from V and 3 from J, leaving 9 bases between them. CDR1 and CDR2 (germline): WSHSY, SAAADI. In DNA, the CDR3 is TGCGCCAGCAGAGGACAAATCAATCAGCCCCAGCATTTT. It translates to CASRGQINQPQHF.

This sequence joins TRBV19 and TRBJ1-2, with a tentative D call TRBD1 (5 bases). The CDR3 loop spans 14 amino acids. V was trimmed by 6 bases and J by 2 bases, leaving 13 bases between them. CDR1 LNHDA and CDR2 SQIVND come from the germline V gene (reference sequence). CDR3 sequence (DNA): TGTGCCAGTAGATGGGGAGGGGTCAACTATGGCTACACCTTC. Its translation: CASRWGGVNYGYTF. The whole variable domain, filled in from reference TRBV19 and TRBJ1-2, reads DGGITQSPKYLFRKEGQNVTLSCEQNLNHDAMYWYRQDPGQGLRLIYYSQIVNDFQKGDIAEGYSVSREKKESFPLTVTSAQKNPTAFYLCASRWGGVNYGYTFGSGTRLTVV.

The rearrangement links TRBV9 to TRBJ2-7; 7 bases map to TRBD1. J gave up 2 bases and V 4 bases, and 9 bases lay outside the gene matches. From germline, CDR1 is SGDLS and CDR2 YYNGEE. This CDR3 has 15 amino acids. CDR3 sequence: CASSTGAQGPYEQYF. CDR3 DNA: TGTGCCAGCAGCACAGGGGCCCAGGGCCCCTACGAGCAGTACTTC. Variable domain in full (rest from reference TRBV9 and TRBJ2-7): DSGVTQTPKHLITATGQRVTLRCSPRSGDLSVYWYQQSLDQGLQFLIQYYNGEERAKGNILERFSAQQFPDLHSELNLSSLELGDSALYFCASSTGAQGPYEQYFGPGTRLTVT.

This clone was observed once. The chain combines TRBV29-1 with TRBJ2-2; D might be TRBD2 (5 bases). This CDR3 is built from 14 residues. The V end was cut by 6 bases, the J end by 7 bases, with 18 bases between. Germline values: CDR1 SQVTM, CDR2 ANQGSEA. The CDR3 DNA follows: TGCAGCGTGGTCCGGACTGGCCCGGGCGGGGAGCTGTTTTTT. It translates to CSVVRTGPGGELFF.